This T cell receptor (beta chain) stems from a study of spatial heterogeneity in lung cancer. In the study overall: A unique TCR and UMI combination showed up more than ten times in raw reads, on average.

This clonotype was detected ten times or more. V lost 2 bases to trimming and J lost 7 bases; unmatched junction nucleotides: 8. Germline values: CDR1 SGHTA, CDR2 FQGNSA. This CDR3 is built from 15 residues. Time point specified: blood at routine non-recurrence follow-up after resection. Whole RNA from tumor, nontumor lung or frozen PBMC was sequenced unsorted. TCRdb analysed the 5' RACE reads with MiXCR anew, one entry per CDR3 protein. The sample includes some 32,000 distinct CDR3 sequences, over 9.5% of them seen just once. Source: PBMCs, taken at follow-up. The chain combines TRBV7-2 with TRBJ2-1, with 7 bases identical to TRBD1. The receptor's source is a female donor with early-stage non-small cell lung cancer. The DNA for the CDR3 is TGTGCCAGCAGCTTAAGGCAGGGGGTTGGGAATGAGCAGTTCTTC. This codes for CASSLRQGVGNEQFF.